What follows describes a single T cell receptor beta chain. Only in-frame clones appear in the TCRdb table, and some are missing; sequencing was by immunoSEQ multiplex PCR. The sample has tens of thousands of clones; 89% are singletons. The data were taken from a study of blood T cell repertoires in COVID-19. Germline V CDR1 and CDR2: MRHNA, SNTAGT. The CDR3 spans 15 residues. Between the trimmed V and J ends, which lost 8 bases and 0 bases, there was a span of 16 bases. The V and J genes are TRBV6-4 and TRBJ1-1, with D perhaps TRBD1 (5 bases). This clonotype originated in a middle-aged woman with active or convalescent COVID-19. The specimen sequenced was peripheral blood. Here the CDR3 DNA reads TGTGCCAGCCATATGGTCGGGGGACTGAACACTGAAGCTTTCTTT. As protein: CASHMVGGLNTEAFF.